The sample holds a few counts of the clone carrying this T cell receptor (beta chain). This specimen belongs to a study of cytomegalovirus exposure and HLA in healthy donors. CDR3 size: 15 residues. V lost 5 bases, J lost 2 bases, and 2 bases stayed unmatched. CDR1 is SEHNR and CDR2 is FQNEAQ in the germline V gene (reference sequence). The PCR ran on 60 Vbeta and 13 Jbeta primers. The assay was immunoSEQ multiplex PCR, and TCRdb's table has in-frame clones only and misses some. Among tens of thousands of clones listed, about two thirds were seen once. The chain recombines TRBV7-9 with TRBJ2-6; 8 bases agree with TRBD1. This receptor was obtained from a woman aged 45-60 years in good health and CMV-seropositive. Source material: PBMCs. The CDR3 protein is CASSMDRAGANVLTF. Written as DNA, the CDR3 is TGTGCCAGCAGCATGGACAGGGCTGGGGCCAACGTCCTGACTTTC.